The entry below gives a single TCR beta chain sequence along with its context. What this receptor recognizes is not known. Per-nucleotide qualities are absent, and no much larger clonotype sits a single base away. The method was 5' RACE. The sequencing machine was an Illumina HiSeq 2500. A second PCR of 7 to 11 cycles was performed with a sample-barcoded 5' primer and a J-beta primer mix. A template-switch 5' adaptor carrying 12 random nucleotides introduced a unique molecular identifier onto each TCR beta cDNA molecule. At least 2.5 million CDR3-containing paired-end reads were obtained from each sample. All of the RNA was converted into first-strand cDNA using the Mint cDNA synthesis kit, with a TRBC-specific oligonucleotide serving as the primer. Following uracil-DNA glycosylase treatment, all cDNA underwent a first 18-cycle PCR with the universal primers M1SS and BC2_uni_R. Under the source paper's analysis protocol: Each sample was normalized by randomly selecting 1 million high-quality reads, each carrying a distinct molecular identifier. Instead of being binned into consensus sequences, reads with shared molecular identifiers were discarded. CDR3 identification, clonotype clustering and error correction used MiTCR with a Q25 quality threshold and the strictest error-elimination algorithm. Lower-bound total TCR beta diversity was estimated with a nonparametric unseen species model using Euler transformation. TCRdb ran its own pipeline on the public reads, namely fastp trimming at Q25 and MiXCR clone calling, and kept in-frame beta chains. Rows are combined by CDR3 protein, so each entry shows the most common genes and DNA. The authors' filters were not applied to this entry. The sample has roughly 1,500,000 distinct CDR3 sequences on record, around 39% of them singletons. Jointly, the top ten make up around 8% of the sample.

This specimen belongs to a study of blood T cells in healthy people across ages (dated by TCRdb to the mid-2010s). Broadly, across the study: In model experiments, roughly one uniquely barcoded TCR beta cDNA molecule per two T cells was captured by template switching. Using deep sequencing normalized with unique cDNA molecular identifiers, the study measured how TCR beta repertoire diversity changes with age. To avoid experimental bias, donors of different ages were spread randomly across the sequencing lanes. Four age groups were formed from the donors: young (average approximately 15 years), middle-aged (just under 40), aged (about 68) and long-lived (about 80). For two donors (one aged 18 to 30 and one aged 80 or older), the study analyzed two additional independent replicas of 1 million unique cDNA reads from the same blood draw.

Systemically healthy Caucasian individuals from Russia, over 30 in total and aged about 6 to 100 years, were included as donors. Ten milliliters of peripheral blood were drawn from each donor into EDTA-treated Vacutainer tubes. Ficoll-Paque density-gradient centrifugation was used to isolate PBMCs, with at least 7 million obtained per sample. Total RNA, at least 6 micrograms per sample, was extracted from PBMCs with Trizol reagent. For every donor, an aliquot of PBMCs went through flow cytometry to measure the percentages of naive CD45RAhigh/CD27high T cells. Overall study results and their limits: Observed TCR beta diversity correlated strongly with the percentage of naive T cells measured by flow cytometry. Compared with the aged group, the long-lived group had more naive CD4+ T cells, fewer expanded clones and increased TCR diversity, suggesting age selection. Because profiling used bulk unsorted PBMCs, naive and antigen-experienced compartments could not be compared conclusively. Donor CMV infection status was unknown, potentially confounding age-related changes in expanded clonotypes. Estimates of total diversity from one million sequenced T cells were regarded as lower bounds and underestimates. As age increased, observed TCR beta diversity per million T cells dropped in a roughly linear way, and a significant reduction was already evident by age 40.

The source material was blood. The receptor's source is a woman between 18 and 29 years old in good health.

The nucleotide sequence is TGTGCCAGCAGCTCCCGTCGGGCAGGGCCCAATGGCTACACCTTC. It codes for CASSSRRAGPNGYTF. In this chain, TRBV7-9 is recombined with TRBJ1-2; perhaps TRBD1 is the D gene, with 5 bases matching. From a lookup of the germline V gene (reference sequence), CDR1 and CDR2 are SEHNR and FQNEAQ. Reading from cysteine to phenylalanine, the CDR3 counts 15 amino acids. Solely the CDR3 DNA is kept, with 45 bases framed from the first base. Cut back by 4 bases and 6 bases, the V and J ends lie 18 bases apart.